This section outlines one TCR beta chain sequence together with its context. TCRdb's copy holds only in-frame clones and misses some; the assay was immunoSEQ multiplex PCR. Of under 2,500,000 clones listed, 90% to 96% are singletons. Germline-derived CDR1 and CDR2 are LNHDA and SQIVND (reference sequence). The CDR3 is 11 residues long. This entry comes from a study of shared clonotypes between healthy human individuals. The sequence was obtained from a man aged 18 to 29 in good health. The chain carries TRBV19 and TRBJ1-1; D unclear. The specimen was naive CD4+ T cells sorted from blood. As to subset: CD45RA+ positively selected. CDR3 in amino acids: CGPGLCREAFF. As DNA, the CDR3 is TGTGGTCCCGGTTTGTGCCGCGAAGCTTTCTTT.